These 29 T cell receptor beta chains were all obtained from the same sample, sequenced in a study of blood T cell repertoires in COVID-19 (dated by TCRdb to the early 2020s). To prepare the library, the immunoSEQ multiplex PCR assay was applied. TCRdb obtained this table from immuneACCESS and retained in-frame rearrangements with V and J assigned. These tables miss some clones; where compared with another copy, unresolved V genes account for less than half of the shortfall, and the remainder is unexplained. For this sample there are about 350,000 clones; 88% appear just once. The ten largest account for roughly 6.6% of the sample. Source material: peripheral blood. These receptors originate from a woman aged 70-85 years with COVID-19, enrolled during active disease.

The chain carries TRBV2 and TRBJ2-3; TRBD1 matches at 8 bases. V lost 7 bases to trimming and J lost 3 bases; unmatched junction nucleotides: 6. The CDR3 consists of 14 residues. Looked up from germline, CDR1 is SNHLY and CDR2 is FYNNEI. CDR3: CASMDDRGTDTQYF. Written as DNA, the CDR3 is TGTGCCAGCATGGACGACAGGGGAACAGATACGCAGTATTTT.

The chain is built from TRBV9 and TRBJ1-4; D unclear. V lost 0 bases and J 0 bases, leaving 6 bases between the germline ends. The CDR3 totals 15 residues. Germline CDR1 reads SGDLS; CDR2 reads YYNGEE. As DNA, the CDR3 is TGTGCCAGCAGCGTAGCAACAGCAACTAATGAAAAACTGTTTTTT. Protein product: CASSVATATNEKLFF.

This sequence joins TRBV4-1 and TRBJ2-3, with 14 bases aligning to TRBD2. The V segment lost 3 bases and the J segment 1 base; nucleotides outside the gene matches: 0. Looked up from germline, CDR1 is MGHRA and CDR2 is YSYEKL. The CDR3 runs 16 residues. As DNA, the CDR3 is TGCGCCAGCAGCCAGGGACTAGCGGGGGGCACAGATACGCAGTATTTT. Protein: CASSQGLAGGTDTQYF.

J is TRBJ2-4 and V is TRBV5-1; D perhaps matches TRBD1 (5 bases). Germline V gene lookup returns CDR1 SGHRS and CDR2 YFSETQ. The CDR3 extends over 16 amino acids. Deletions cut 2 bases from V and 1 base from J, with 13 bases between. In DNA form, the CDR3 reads TGCGCCAGCAGCTTCGCGGCAGGGAACGCCAAAAACATTCAGTACTTC. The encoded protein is CASSFAAGNAKNIQYF.

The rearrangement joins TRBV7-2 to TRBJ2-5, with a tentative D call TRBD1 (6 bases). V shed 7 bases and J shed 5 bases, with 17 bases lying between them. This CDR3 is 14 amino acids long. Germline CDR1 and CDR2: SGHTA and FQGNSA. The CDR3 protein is CASTQTGNGETQYF. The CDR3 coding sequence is TGTGCCAGCACCCAAACAGGGAACGGGGAGACCCAGTACTTC.

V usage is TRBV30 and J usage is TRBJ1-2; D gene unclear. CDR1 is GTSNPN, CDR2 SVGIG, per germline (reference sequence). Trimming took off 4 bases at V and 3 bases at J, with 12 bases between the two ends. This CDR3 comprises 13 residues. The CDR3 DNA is TGTGCCTGGATCCGAGGTGGTTACTATGGCTACACCTTC. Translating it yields CAWIRGGYYGYTF.

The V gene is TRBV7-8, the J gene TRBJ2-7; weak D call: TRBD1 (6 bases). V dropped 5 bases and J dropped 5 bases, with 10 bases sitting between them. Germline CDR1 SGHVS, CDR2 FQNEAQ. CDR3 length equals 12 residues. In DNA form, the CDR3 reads TGTGCCAGCAGCCCTACAGGGAACGAGCAGTACTTC. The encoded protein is CASSPTGNEQYF.

The CDR3 nucleotides read TGCGCCAGCAGCCCGGGACTAGCGCGGGGAGCCCACGAGCAGTACTTC. This translates into CASSPGLARGAHEQYF. The chain has TRBV4-1 and TRBJ2-7, with 10 bases matching TRBD2. Trimming cost V 4 bases and J 5 bases; bases outside gene matches: 11. The length of the CDR3 is 16 residues. Germline CDR1 MGHRA, CDR2 YSYEKL.

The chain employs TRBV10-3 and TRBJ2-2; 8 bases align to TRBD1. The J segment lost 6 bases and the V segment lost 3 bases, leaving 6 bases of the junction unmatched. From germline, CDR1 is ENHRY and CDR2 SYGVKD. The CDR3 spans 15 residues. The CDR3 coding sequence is TGTGCCATCAGTGATCAGGGGGCGCGGGCCGGGGAGCTGTTTTTT. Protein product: CAISDQGARAGELFF.

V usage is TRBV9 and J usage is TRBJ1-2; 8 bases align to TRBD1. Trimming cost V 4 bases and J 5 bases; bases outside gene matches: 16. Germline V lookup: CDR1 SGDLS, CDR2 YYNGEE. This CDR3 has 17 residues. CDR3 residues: CASSPPLHQDRVYGYTF. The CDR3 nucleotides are TGTGCCAGCAGCCCCCCCCTCCACCAGGACAGGGTTTATGGCTACACCTTC.

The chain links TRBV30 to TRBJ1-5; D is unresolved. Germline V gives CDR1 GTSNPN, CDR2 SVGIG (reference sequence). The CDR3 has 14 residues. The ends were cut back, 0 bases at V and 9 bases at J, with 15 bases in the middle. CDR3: CAWSVSGPLGPQHF. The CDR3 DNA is TGTGCCTGGAGTGTTTCTGGGCCCCTCGGGCCCCAGCATTTT.

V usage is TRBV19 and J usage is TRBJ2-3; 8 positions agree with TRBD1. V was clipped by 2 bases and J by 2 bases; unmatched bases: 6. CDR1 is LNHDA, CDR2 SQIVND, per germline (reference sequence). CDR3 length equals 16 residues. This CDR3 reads CASSIRQGRITDTQYF. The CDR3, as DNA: TGTGCCAGTAGTATACGACAGGGGCGCATCACAGATACGCAGTATTTT.

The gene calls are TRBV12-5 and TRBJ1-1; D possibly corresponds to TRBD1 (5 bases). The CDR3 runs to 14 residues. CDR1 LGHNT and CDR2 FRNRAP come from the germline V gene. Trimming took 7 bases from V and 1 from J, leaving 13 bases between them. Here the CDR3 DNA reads TGTGCTAGTGTTCGGGGGGGGACGAACACTGAAGCTTTCTTT. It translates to CASVRGGTNTEAFF.

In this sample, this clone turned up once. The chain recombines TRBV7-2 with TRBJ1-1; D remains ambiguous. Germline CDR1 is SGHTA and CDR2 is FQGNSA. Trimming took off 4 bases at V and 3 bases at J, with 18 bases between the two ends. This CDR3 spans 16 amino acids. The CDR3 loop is CASSSLQRAEDTEAFF. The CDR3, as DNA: TGTGCCAGCAGCTCACTTCAGAGGGCAGAGGACACTGAAGCTTTCTTT.

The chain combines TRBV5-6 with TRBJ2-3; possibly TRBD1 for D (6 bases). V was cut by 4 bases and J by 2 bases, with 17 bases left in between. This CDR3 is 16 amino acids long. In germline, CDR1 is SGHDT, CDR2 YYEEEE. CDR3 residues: CASSLRTGLYTDTQYF. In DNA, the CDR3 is TGTGCCAGCAGCCTTCGAACAGGGCTCTACACAGATACGCAGTATTTT.

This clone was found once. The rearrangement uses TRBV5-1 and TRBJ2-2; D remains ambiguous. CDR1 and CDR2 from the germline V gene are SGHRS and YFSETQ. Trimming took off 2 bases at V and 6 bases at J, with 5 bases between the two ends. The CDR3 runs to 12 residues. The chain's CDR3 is CASSFFPGELFF. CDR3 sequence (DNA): TGCGCCAGCAGCTTCTTTCCCGGGGAGCTGTTTTTT.

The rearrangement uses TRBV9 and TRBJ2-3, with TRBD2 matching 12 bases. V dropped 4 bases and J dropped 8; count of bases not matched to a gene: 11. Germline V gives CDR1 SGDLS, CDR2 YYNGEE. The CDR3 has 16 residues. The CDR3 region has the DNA TGTGCCAGCAGCTCGGGACTAGCGGGTGGCCAAGGTACGCAGTATTTT. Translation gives CASSSGLAGGQGTQYF.

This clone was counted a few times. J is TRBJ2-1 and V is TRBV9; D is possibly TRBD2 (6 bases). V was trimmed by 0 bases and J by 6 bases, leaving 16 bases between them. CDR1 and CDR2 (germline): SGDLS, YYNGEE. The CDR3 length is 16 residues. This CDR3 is CASSVATGRGFNEQFF. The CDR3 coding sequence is TGTGCCAGCAGCGTAGCTACCGGACGGGGGTTCAATGAGCAGTTCTTC.

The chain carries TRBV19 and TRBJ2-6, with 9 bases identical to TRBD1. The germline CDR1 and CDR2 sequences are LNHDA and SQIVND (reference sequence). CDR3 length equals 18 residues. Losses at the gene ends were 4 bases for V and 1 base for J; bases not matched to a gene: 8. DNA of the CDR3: TGTGCCAGTAGTAAGAGGGACAGGGAAGTTTCTGGGGCCAACGTCCTGACTTTC. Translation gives CASSKRDREVSGANVLTF.

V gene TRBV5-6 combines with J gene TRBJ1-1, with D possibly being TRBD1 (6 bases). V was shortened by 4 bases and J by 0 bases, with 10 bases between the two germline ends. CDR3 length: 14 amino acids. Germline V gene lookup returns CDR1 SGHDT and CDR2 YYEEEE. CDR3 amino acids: CASSHGTLNTEAFF. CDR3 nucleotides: TGTGCCAGCAGCCACGGGACATTGAACACTGAAGCTTTCTTT.

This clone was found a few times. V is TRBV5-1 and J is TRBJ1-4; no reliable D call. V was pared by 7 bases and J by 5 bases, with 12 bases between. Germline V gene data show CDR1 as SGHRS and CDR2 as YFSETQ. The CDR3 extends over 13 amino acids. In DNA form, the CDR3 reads TGCGCCAGCGGAGACCGGGTCAATGAAAAACTGTTTTTT. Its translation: CASGDRVNEKLFF.

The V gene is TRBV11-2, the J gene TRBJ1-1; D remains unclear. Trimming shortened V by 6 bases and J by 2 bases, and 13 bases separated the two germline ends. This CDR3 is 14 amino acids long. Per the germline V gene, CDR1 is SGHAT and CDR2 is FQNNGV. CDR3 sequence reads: CASSPGYVNTEAFF. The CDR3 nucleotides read TGTGCCAGCAGTCCCGGGTATGTAAACACTGAAGCTTTCTTT.

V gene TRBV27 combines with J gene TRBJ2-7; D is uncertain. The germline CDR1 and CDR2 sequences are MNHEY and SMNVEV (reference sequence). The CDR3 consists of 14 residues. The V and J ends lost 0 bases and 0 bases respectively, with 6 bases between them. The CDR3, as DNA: TGTGCCAGCAGTTTATCTCAATTCTCCTACGAGCAGTACTTC. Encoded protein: CASSLSQFSYEQYF.

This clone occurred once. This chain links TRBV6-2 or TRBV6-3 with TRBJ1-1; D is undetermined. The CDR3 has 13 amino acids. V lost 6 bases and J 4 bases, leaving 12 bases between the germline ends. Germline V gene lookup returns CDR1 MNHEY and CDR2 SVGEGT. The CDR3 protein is CASSFPGFTEAFF. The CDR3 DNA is TGTGCCAGCAGCTTCCCGGGGTTCACTGAAGCTTTCTTT.

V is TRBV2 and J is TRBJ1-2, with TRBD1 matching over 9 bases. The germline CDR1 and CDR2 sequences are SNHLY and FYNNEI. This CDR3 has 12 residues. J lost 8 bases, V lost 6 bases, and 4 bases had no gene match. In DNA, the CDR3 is TGTGCCAGCAGCCCGGGACAGGGAGGCTACACCTTC. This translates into CASSPGQGGYTF. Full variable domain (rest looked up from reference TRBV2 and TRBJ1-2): EPEVTQTPSHQVTQMGQEVILRCVPISNHLYFYWYRQILGQKVEFLVSFYNNEISEKSEIFDDQFSVERPDGSNFTLKIRSTKLEDSAMYFCASSPGQGGYTFGSGTRLTVV.

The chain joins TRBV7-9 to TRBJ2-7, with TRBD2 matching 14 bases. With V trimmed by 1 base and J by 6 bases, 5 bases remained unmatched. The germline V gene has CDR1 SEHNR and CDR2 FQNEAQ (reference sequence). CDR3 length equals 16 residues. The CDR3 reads CASSLGLAGGQVEQYF. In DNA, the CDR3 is TGTGCCAGCAGCTTAGGACTAGCGGGGGGGCAGGTCGAGCAGTACTTC. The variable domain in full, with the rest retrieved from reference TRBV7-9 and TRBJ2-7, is DTGVSQNPRHKITKRGQNVTFRCDPISEHNRLYWYRQTLGQGPEFLTYFQNEAQLEKSRLLSDRFSAERPKGSFSTLEIQRTEQGDSAMYLCASSLGLAGGQVEQYFGPGTRLTVT.

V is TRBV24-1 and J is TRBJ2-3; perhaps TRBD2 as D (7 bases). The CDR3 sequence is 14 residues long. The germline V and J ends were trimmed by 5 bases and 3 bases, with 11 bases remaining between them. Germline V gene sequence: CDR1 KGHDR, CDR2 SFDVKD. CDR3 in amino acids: CATSVGGQTDTQYF. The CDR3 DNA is TGTGCCACCAGTGTGGGGGGGCAAACAGATACGCAGTATTTT.

Here the CDR3 reads CASSALSGGTDTQYF. The DNA for the CDR3 is TGTGCCAGCAGCGCCCTTAGCGGGGGCACAGATACGCAGTATTTT. This chain uses TRBV9 with TRBJ2-3; 8 nucleotides line up with TRBD2. This CDR3 has 15 residues. Losses at the gene ends were 3 bases for V and 1 base for J; bases not matched to a gene: 4. Per the germline V gene, CDR1 is SGDLS and CDR2 is YYNGEE.

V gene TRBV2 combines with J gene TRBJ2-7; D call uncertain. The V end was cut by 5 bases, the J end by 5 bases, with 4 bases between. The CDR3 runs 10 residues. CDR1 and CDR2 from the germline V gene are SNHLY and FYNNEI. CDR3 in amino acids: CASSINEQYF. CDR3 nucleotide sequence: TGTGCCAGCAGTATTAACGAGCAGTACTTC.